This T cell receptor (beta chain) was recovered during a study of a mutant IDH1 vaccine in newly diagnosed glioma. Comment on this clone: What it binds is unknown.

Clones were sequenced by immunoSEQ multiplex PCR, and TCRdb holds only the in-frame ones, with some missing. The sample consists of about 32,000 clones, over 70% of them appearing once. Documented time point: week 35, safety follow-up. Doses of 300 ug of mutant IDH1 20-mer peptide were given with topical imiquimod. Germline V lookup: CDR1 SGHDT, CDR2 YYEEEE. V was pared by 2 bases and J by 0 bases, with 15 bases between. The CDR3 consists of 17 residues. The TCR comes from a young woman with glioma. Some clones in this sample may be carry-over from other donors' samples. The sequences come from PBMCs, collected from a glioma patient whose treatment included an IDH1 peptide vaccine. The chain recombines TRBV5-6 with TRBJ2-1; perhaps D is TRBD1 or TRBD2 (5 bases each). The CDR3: CASSFMPGTHSYNEQFF. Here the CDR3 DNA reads TGTGCCAGCAGCTTCATGCCAGGGACCCACTCCTACAATGAGCAGTTCTTC.